The sequence of this T cell receptor (beta chain) was determined in a study of cytomegalovirus exposure and HLA in healthy donors. Study observations and caveats: Later on, an analysis showed TCR association rates differing by HLA locus, with DRB1 the most and HLA-C the fewest. The classifier reportedly diagnosed cytomegalovirus status with high sensitivity and specificity. In an earlier analysis, productive rearrangement rates for most beta V segments clustered near 87% or 30%.

Concerning this clone: Its antigen is undetermined.

It was with 60 Vbeta and 13 Jbeta primers that the PCR ran. Profiled with immunoSEQ multiplex PCR; TCRdb holds only in-frame clones, not every one. The sample yields 150,000 to 200,000 clones, roughly 84% seen once. This CDR3 is built from 15 residues. Trimming cost V 5 bases and J 1 base; bases outside gene matches: 6. Germline CDR1 SGHVS, CDR2 FQNEAQ. The chain recombines TRBV7-8 with TRBJ2-7; 9 nucleotides align to TRBD1. What was sequenced was PBMCs. The TCR originated in a boy aged 2 to 9 in good health and CMV-seronegative. CDR3 residues: CASSPGTGSSYEQYF. The CDR3, as DNA: TGTGCCAGCAGCCCCGGGACAGGGAGTTCCTACGAGCAGTACTTC.